The rows below give T cell receptor beta chains drawn from one sample of a study of OX40 agonist ivuxolimab in advanced cancers. Data came from immunoSEQ multiplex PCR; TCRdb stores just in-frame clones and leaves some out. The sample contains about 80,000 clones, approximately 92% of which appear only once. Sample: CD4+ or CD8+ T cells sorted from blood, taken in a trial of the OX40 agonist ivuxolimab. These TCRs come from an adult with an advanced solid tumor such as melanoma, head and neck, liver or kidney cancer. The CDR3 runs from the conserved cysteine through the conserved F or W. Fields, in order: D gene, clone size, V gene, J gene, CDR3 DNA, CDR3 protein. The D gene is left open where the match is weak. Size values are once, few and many counts, or a class for expanded clones, and some rows have none.

TRBD1	-	TRBV19	TRBJ1-2	TGTGCCAGTAGTGCTTCGGGGACAGGGCCTTCGGGAGGCTACACCTTC	CASSASGTGPSGGYTF
TRBD2	-	TRBV4-3	TRBJ2-2	TGCGCCAGCAGCCAAGTGGGGCTGGGGGGGGGAGGCACCGGGGAGCTGTTTTTT	CASSQVGLGGGGTGELFF
-	-	TRBV14	TRBJ2-1	TGTGCCAGCAGCCCAGAAGGCATGTCGGGGTACAATGAGCAGTTCTTC	CASSPEGMSGYNEQFF
-	once	TRBV5-1	TRBJ2-1	TGCGCCAGCAGCACAAGGGACGGAGGGGACTACAATGAGCAGTTCTTC	CASSTRDGGDYNEQFF
TRBD1	-	TRBV7-9	TRBJ2-5	TGTGCCAGCAGCTCCTGGACAGGAAACCAAGAGACCCAGTACTTC	CASSSWTGNQETQYF
-	once	TRBV7-6	TRBJ2-2	TGTGCCAGCAGCGGTGGACAGATGAACACCGGGGAGCTGTTTTTT	CASSGGQMNTGELFF
TRBD2	-	TRBV30	TRBJ2-5	TGTGCCTGGAGTGTCTGGGGTAGCGGGAACGGGGAGACCCAGTACTTC	CAWSVWGSGNGETQYF
TRBD2	-	TRBV5-1	TRBJ2-3	TGCGCCAGCAGCTTGTTTGGCGGGGGGGCCGCGGATACGCAGTATTTT	CASSLFGGGAADTQYF
-	-	TRBV28	TRBJ1-2	TGTGCCAGCAACTTTAAACGGACAGCCGCTAACTATGGCTACACCTTC	CASNFKRTAANYGYTF
-	-	TRBV9	TRBJ1-1	TGTGCCAGCAGCGGGTTGACCGCTAACACTGAAGCTTTCTTT	CASSGLTANTEAFF
-	-	TRBV30	TRBJ1-2	TGTGCCTGGAGTGTGGACTATGGCTACACCTTC	CAWSVDYGYTF
-	-	TRBV19	TRBJ1-5	TGTGCCAGTAAGGAGAATAGCAATCAGCCCCAGCATTTT	CASKENSNQPQHF
TRBD2	-	TRBV10-3	TRBJ2-3	TGTGCCATCTCCGCGGGGGGCATCACAGATACGCAGTATTTT	CAISAGGITDTQYF
TRBD1	-	TRBV5-1	TRBJ1-1	TGCGCCAGCAGCTCCCTGGGACAGGGGAACACTGAAGCTTTCTTT	CASSSLGQGNTEAFF
-	-	TRBV6-5	TRBJ1-4	TGTGCCAGCAGTTACTTGCAGGGGAGGATAGGAGAAAAACTGTTTTTT	CASSYLQGRIGEKLFF
-	-	TRBV18	TRBJ1-1	TGTGCCAGCTCACCAGTTTTAGAGGCCGAGAACACTGAAGCTTTCTTT	CASSPVLEAENTEAFF
-	-	TRBV9	TRBJ2-3	TGTGCCAGCAGCGAAATACAGGGTGGGGTCACAGATACGCAGTATTTT	CASSEIQGGVTDTQYF
-	-	TRBV11-3	TRBJ1-1	TGTGCCAGCAGCTTAGATCTGAACACTGAAGCTTTCTTT	CASSLDLNTEAFF
TRBD1	-	TRBV7-2	TRBJ1-1	TGTGCCAGCAGCTCCGGGACAGGTAGTTTTGCAGGAGCTTTCTTT	CASSSGTGSFAGAFF
TRBD2	-	TRBV12-5	TRBJ2-2	TGTGCTAGTGGTGGGGAGGGCACCGGGGAGCTGTTTTTT	CASGGEGTGELFF
-	-	TRBV19	TRBJ1-2	TGTGCCAGTAGTATAAAGGGGAACTATGGCTACACCTTC	CASSIKGNYGYTF
-	-	TRBV28	TRBJ1-2	TGTGCCAGCAGTTTACATTCGGGGGCGCGGAACTATGGCTACACCTTC	CASSLHSGARNYGYTF